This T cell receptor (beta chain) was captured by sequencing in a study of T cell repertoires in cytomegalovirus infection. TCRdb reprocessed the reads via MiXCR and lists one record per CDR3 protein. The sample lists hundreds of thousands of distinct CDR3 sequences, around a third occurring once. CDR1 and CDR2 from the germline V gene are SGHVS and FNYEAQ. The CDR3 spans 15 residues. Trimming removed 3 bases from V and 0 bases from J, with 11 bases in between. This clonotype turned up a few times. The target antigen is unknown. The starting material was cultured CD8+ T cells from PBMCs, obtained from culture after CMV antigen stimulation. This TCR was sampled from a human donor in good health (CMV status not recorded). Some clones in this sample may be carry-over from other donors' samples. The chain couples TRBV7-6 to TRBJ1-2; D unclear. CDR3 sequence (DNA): TGTGCCAGCAGCTTTCGCGCAGGCCCTAACTATGGCTACACCTTC. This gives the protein CASSFRAGPNYGYTF.